A selection of T cell receptor beta chains follows, all from one sample in a study of post-analysis software for immune sequencing data. TCRdb re-analysed the PCR reads in MiXCR, keeping a single row per CDR3 protein. Of more than 500,000 distinct CDR3 sequences listed, 30% to 40% are singletons. Sequencing input: blood. These receptors all stem from a girl aged 2-17 years with multiple sclerosis. Both conserved end residues are part of each CDR3. The D gene is left open where the match is weak. The size of a clone is reported for some rows only, either as once, few or many, or as a class for expanded clones.

V: TRBV9
size: NA
D: NA
J: NA
CDR3: CASSDGGAYNEQYF

V: TRBV19
size: NA
D: NA
J: TRBJ2-1
CDR3: CASSIIADEQFF

V: TRBV12-3/TRBV12-4
size: NA
D: NA
J: TRBJ1-4
CDR3: CASSGRAGGFYEKLFF

V: TRBV5-1
size: few
D: TRBD1
J: TRBJ2-5
CDR3: CASRSLGTEIQQETQYF

V: TRBV11-2
size: NA
D: TRBD1
J: TRBJ1-1
CDR3: CASSLEGTGQGNTEAFF

V: TRBV19
size: NA
D: NA
J: TRBJ1-2
CDR3: CASRGGWGGYTF

V: TRBV5-1
size: NA
D: TRBD1
J: TRBJ1-1
CDR3: CASSSSGQGNTEAFF

V: TRBV15
size: few
D: NA
J: TRBJ2-7
CDR3: CATSRDSATVHYEQYF

V: TRBV3-1
size: few
D: TRBD1
J: TRBJ2-3
CDR3: CASSPRGHYTDMQYF

V: TRBV12-5
size: once
D: NA
J: TRBJ1-1
CDR3: CASGLEEGSEAFF

V: TRBV5-1
size: few
D: TRBD2
J: TRBJ2-1
CDR3: CASSQTSGGNEQFF

V: TRBV7-9
size: NA
D: NA
J: TRBJ2-3
CDR3: CASSLEPGTGPRLEDTQYF

V: TRBV3-1
size: NA
D: NA
J: TRBJ1-1
CDR3: CASSQDRSGLEAFF

V: TRBV5-1
size: few
D: TRBD2
J: TRBJ2-7
CDR3: CASSFGGGLLPYEQYF

V: TRBV7-6
size: NA
D: NA
J: TRBJ1-2
CDR3: CASSLDSWGYGYTF

V: TRBV6-6
size: few
D: TRBD1
J: TRBJ2-5
CDR3: CASTYIAGGQETQYF

V: TRBV27
size: NA
D: TRBD1
J: TRBJ2-7
CDR3: CASSDRGMYDEQYF

V: TRBV5-1
size: few
D: NA
J: TRBJ1-1
CDR3: CASSPEVEGSSEAFF

V: TRBV9
size: NA
D: TRBD1
J: TRBJ2-1
CDR3: CASSTGQGGFDEQFF

V: TRBV20-1
size: NA
D: TRBD2
J: TRBJ2-3
CDR3: CSARDPAGGTDTQYF

V: TRBV20-1
size: few
D: NA
J: TRBJ1-1
CDR3: CSALHLPLGGGNTEAFF

V: TRBV5-1
size: NA
D: TRBD2
J: TRBJ2-1
CDR3: CASSPNLAGGYNEQFF

V: TRBV5-6
size: NA
D: TRBD1
J: TRBJ2-1
CDR3: CASSLRRTGGNEQFF

V: TRBV20-1
size: NA
D: NA
J: TRBJ1-2
CDR3: CSPIDRSYGYTF

V: TRBV5-1
size: many
D: NA
J: TRBJ2-1
CDR3: CASSFTGYNEQFF

V: TRBV5-1
size: few
D: NA
J: TRBJ2-3
CDR3: CASSLGGAAGDTQYF

V: TRBV20-1
size: NA
D: NA
J: NA
CDR3: CSASLLKETQYF

V: TRBV10-3
size: once
D: NA
J: TRBJ1-2
CDR3: CAISESNLEGYTF

V: TRBV10-3
size: NA
D: NA
J: TRBJ1-1
CDR3: CAISEFGRNTEAFF

V: TRBV5-1
size: NA
D: TRBD1
J: TRBJ1-2
CDR3: CASSLETGYYGYTF

V: TRBV15
size: NA
D: TRBD2
J: TRBJ2-2
CDR3: CATSISGGRTGELFF